These 4 T cell receptor beta chains were sequenced from one sample in a study of siplizumab effects on memory and regulatory T cells (dated by TCRdb to 2018 to 2020). Receptor amplification or capture employed the immunoSEQ multiplex PCR assay. Sourced from immuneACCESS, this table was stored by TCRdb with only in-frame sequences that have V and J called. A share of the clones is absent; for the studies checked, an unresolved V gene accounts for under half, and the remainder has no known explanation. The sample includes some 88,000 clones, with 70% to 90% observed a single time. 15% of the sample is taken by the ten largest. The sample consisted of CD4+ T cells sorted from blood. The receptors were gathered from a human donor in good health.

The CDR3 nucleotides read TGCGCCAGCGGCCTCACTGAGGCTGCAGGTGGCTACACCTTC. This translates into CASGLTEAAGGYTF. The chain couples TRBV4-3 to TRBJ1-2; D unclear. CDR1 and CDR2 from the germline V gene are LGHNA and YSLEER. There are 14 residues in the CDR3. The germline V and J ends were trimmed by 8 bases and 7 bases, with 20 bases remaining between them.

This chain connects TRBV28 to TRBJ2-3, with D perhaps matching TRBD1 (5 bases). CDR1 and CDR2 from the germline V gene are MDHEN and SYDVKM. The CDR3 totals 16 residues. V was cut by 7 bases and J by 0 bases, with 17 bases left in between. CDR3 coding DNA: TGTGCCAGCACCTTACTGACAGCTCCTAGCACAGATACGCAGTATTTT. Protein: CASTLLTAPSTDTQYF.

This clone has just one count. The genes are TRBV12-5 and TRBJ2-1; D remains unclear. Germline CDR1 and CDR2: LGHNT and FRNRAP. The V end was cut by 7 bases, the J end by 1 base, with 17 bases between. The CDR3 length is 16 residues. The CDR3 DNA follows: TGTGCTAGTGCCAAATTACGTCAAGCGTCCTACAATGAGCAGTTCTTC. It codes for CASAKLRQASYNEQFF.

The chain has TRBV28 and TRBJ2-5; TRBD2 matches at 11 bases. The tail of the sequence fits TRBJ2-7 better, so the J call may be wrong. CDR1 and CDR2 (germline): MDHEN, SYDVKM. This CDR3 spans 16 amino acids. CDR3 sequence reads: CASSFEGLAGGNEQYF. The CDR3 region has the DNA TGTGCCAGCAGTTTCGAGGGGCTAGCGGGAGGTAACGAGCAGTACTTC.